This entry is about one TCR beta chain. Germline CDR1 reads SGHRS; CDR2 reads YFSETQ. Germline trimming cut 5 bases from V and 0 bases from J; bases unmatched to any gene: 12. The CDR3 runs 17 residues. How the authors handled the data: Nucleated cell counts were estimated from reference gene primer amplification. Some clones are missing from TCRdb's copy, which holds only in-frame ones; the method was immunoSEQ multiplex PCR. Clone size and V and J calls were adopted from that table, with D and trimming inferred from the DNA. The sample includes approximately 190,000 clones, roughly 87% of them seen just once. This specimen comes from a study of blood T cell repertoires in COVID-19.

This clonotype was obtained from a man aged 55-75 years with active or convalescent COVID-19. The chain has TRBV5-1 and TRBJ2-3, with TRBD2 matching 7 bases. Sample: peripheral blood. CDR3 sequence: CASSPRGAGPSTDTQYF. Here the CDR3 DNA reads TGCGCCAGCAGTCCCCGCGGAGCGGGGCCTAGCACAGATACGCAGTATTTT. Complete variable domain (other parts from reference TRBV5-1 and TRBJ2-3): KAGVTQTPRYLIKTRGQQVTLSCSPISGHRSVSWYQQTPGQGLQFLFEYFSETQRNKGNFPGRFSGRQFSNSRSEMNVSTLELGDSALYLCASSPRGAGPSTDTQYFGPGTRLTVL.